The rows below give T cell receptor beta chains drawn from one sample of a study of T cell changes during pregnancy in multiple sclerosis. The protocol was immunoSEQ multiplex PCR, while the TCRdb copy is restricted to in-frame clones and leaves out a portion. The data show over 65,000 clones, with just over 90% seen just once and approximately 2.5% held by the top ten. The specimen was peripheral blood, collected in the first trimester of pregnancy. The receptors come from a female donor with multiple sclerosis, enrolled in a pregnancy study. Each CDR3 is given with its conserved first and last residue. The D gene is left open where the match is weak. Clone sizes are given selectively: once, few, many, or a class where the clone is expanded.

v_call	cdr3_length	clone_size	d_call	j_call	cdr3_aa	cdr3_nt
TRBV19	14	-	TRBD1	TRBJ1-3	CASSSGGSGNTIYF	TGTGCCAGTAGTTCAGGGGGCTCTGGAAACACCATATATTTT
TRBV27	14	-	TRBD1	TRBJ2-3	CASSDRGRTDTQYF	TGTGCCAGCAGTGACAGGGGGCGAACAGATACGCAGTATTTT
TRBV19	16	-	TRBD1	TRBJ1-6	CASRMDRSSYNSPLHF	TGTGCCAGTAGGATGGACAGGAGCTCCTATAATTCACCCCTCCACTTT
TRBV19	12	-	-	TRBJ1-2	CASSNSLYGYTF	TGTGCCAGTAGTAACAGCCTCTATGGCTACACCTTC
TRBV5-5	15	-	TRBD1	TRBJ2-3	CASSRDSYTTDTQYF	TGTGCCAGCAGCCGGGACAGTTATACCACAGATACGCAGTATTTT
TRBV2	13	-	-	TRBJ1-2	CASRHRANYGYTF	TGTGCCAGCAGGCACAGAGCTAACTATGGCTACACCTTC
TRBV2	13	-	TRBD2	TRBJ2-3	CASLAGGLDTQYF	TGTGCCAGCCTAGCGGGGGGTTTAGATACGCAGTATTTT
TRBV10-3	14	-	TRBD2	TRBJ2-1	CAIGGLAGYNEQFF	TGTGCCATCGGGGGACTAGCCGGCTACAATGAGCAGTTCTTC
TRBV19	15	-	-	TRBJ1-1	CASSISQQANTEAFF	TGTGCCAGTAGTATTTCCCAACAGGCGAACACTGAAGCTTTCTTT
TRBV7-7	15	-	TRBD1	TRBJ2-1	CASSLLQGDYNEQFF	TGTGCTAGCAGCTTGCTACAGGGGGACTACAATGAGCAGTTCTTC
TRBV30	13	once	-	TRBJ1-6	CAWSVGDNSPLHF	TGTGCCTGGAGTGTAGGGGATAATTCACCCCTCCACTTT
TRBV9	11	-	-	TRBJ1-3	CASTSGNTIYF	TGTGCCAGCACCAGTGGAAACACCATATATTTT
TRBV2	15	-	TRBD1	TRBJ1-1	CASSGPGTGATEAFF	TGTGCCAGCAGTGGCCCCGGGACAGGGGCCACTGAAGCTTTCTTT
TRBV7-3	13	-	-	TRBJ1-1	CASSIQENTEAFF	TGTGCCAGCAGCATACAAGAGAACACTGAAGCTTTCTTT
TRBV18	16	-	TRBD2	TRBJ2-1	CASSPIGTSGYNEQFF	TGTGCCAGCTCACCAATAGGGACTAGCGGATACAATGAGCAGTTCTTC
TRBV9	14	-	-	TRBJ1-2	CASSVGVGDYGYTF	TGTGCCAGCAGCGTAGGTGTGGGAGACTATGGCTACACCTTC
TRBV4-1	17	once	TRBD1	TRBJ1-2	CASSQAPGQPTLYGYTF	TGCGCCAGCAGCCAAGCCCCGGGACAGCCCACTCTCTATGGCTACACCTTC
TRBV19	19	-	TRBD2	TRBJ2-5	CASSSIGLAGGPGRETQYF	TGTGCCAGTAGCTCAATTGGGCTAGCGGGAGGGCCGGGGAGAGAGACCCAGTACTTC
TRBV12-5	13	once	-	TRBJ1-1	CASGLAGNTEAFF	TGTGCTAGTGGTTTGGCAGGGAATACTGAAGCTTTCTTT
TRBV5-5	16	-	TRBD1	TRBJ1-6	CASRNRTGAINSPLHF	TGTGCCAGCAGAAACCGGACAGGGGCCATCAATTCACCCCTCCACTTT
TRBV5-4	17	-	TRBD2	TRBJ2-3	CASSLEASGGARNTQYF	TGTGCCAGCAGCTTGGAGGCTAGCGGGGGGGCCCGGAATACGCAGTATTTT
TRBV6-4	14	-	-	TRBJ2-1	CASSAMASYNEQFF	TGTGCCAGCAGCGCCATGGCCTCCTACAATGAGCAGTTCTTC
TRBV4-1	17	-	-	TRBJ2-7	CASSQVELEPQSYEQYF	TGCGCCAGCAGCCAAGTTGAATTGGAGCCTCAATCCTACGAGCAGTACTTC
TRBV7-2	12	few	-	TRBJ1-1	CASSNGMTEAFF	TGTGCCAGCAGCAACGGGATGACTGAAGCTTTCTTT
TRBV5-1	17	-	TRBD1	TRBJ1-3	CASSLDLQGAAGNTIYF	TGCGCCAGCAGCTTGGACCTACAGGGGGCGGCTGGAAACACCATATATTTT
TRBV7-2	14	-	TRBD1	TRBJ2-7	CASSPRTGPYEQYF	TGTGCCAGCAGCCCAAGGACAGGGCCCTACGAGCAGTACTTC
TRBV10-3	14	-	TRBD1	TRBJ1-2	CAISESDRGQGYTF	TGTGCCATCAGTGAATCTGACAGGGGGCAGGGCTACACCTTC
TRBV19	14	-	-	TRBJ1-1	CASSGAGRRTEAFF	TGTGCCAGTAGTGGAGCCGGGAGGCGGACTGAAGCTTTCTTT
TRBV30	14	-	-	TRBJ2-5	CAWDRAGFQETQYF	TGTGCCTGGGATCGTGCAGGATTCCAAGAGACCCAGTACTTC
TRBV5-1	14	-	TRBD1	TRBJ1-1	CASRGQGFETEAFF	TGCGCCAGCAGGGGACAGGGGTTTGAGACTGAAGCTTTCTTT
TRBV7-2	12	-	-	TRBJ2-7	CASSRTLGEQYF	TGTGCCAGCAGTCGGACTCTTGGCGAGCAGTACTTC
TRBV7-2	15	-	-	TRBJ2-5	CASSLGGEQQETQYF	TGTGCCAGCAGCTTAGGAGGAGAGCAACAAGAGACCCAGTACTTC
TRBV19	15	-	-	TRBJ1-5	CASSIVMEGNQPQHF	TGTGCCAGTAGTATCGTAATGGAGGGCAATCAGCCCCAGCATTTT
TRBV6-6	14	-	-	TRBJ2-2	CASSYLYRAGELFF	TGTGCCAGCAGTTACCTTTATCGCGCCGGGGAGCTGTTTTTT